Described below is a single TCR beta chain sequence and its context. During active infection, Seattle patients enrolled and were then monitored through disease. The data stem from a study of blood T cell repertoires in COVID-19. About the research overall: COVID-19 samples collected from the United States, Italy and Spain covered acute and convalescent phases. Sources were T cells, B-cell-depleted T cells, or PBMCs; the material itself was cDNA or gDNA.

CDR3 length equals 15 residues. Germline V gene sequence: CDR1 SQVTM, CDR2 ANQGSEA. The V and J ends lost 7 bases and 2 bases, in that order; junction bases with no gene match: 12. Original processing notes: Estimated nucleated cell counts came from reference gene primer amplification. The assay was immunoSEQ multiplex PCR, and TCRdb's table has in-frame clones only and misses some. V and J calls and clone size come straight from that table; D and trimming were deduced from the DNA. The data show some 70,000 clones, around 88% seen once. The rearrangement uses TRBV29-1 and TRBJ2-3, with 7 bases aligning to TRBD1. The specimen was peripheral blood. This receptor was identified in a man aged 40-49 years with COVID-19, enrolled during active disease. Written as DNA, the CDR3 is TGCAGCGCCGAGGGGGCCAGGGCTTCCACAGATACGCAGTATTTT. It translates to CSAEGARASTDTQYF.